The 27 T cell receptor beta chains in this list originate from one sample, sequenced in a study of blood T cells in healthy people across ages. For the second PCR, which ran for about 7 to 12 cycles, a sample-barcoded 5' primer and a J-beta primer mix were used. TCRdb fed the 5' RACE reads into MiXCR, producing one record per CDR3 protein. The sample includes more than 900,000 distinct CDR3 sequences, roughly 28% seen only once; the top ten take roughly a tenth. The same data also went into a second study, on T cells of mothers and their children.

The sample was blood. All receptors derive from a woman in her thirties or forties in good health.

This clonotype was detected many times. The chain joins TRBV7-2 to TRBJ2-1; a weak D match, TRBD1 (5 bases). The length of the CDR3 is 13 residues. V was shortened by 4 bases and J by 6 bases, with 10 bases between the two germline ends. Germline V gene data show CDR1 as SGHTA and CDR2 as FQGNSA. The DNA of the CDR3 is TGTGCCAGCAGCTACGGACAATTCAATGAGCAGTTCTTC. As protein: CASSYGQFNEQFF.

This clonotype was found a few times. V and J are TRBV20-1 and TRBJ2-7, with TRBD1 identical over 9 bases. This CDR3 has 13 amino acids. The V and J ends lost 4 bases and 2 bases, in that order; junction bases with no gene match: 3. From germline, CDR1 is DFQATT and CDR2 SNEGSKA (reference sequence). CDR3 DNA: TGCAGTGCTACGGGGGACAGGGCCTACGAGCAGTACTTC. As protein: CSATGDRAYEQYF.

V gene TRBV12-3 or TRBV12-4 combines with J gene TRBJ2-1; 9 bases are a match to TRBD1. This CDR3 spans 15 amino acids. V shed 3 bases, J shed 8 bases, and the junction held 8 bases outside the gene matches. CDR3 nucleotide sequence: TGTGCCAGCAGTTTTTCAGGGACAGGGCTACATGAGCAGTTCTTC. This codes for CASSFSGTGLHEQFF.

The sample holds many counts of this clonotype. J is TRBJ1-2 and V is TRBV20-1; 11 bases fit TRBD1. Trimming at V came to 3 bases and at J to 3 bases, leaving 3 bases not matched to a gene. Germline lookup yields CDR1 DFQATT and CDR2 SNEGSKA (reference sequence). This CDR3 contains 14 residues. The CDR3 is CSARRTGGDYGYTF. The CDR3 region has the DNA TGCAGTGCTAGGCGGACAGGGGGCGACTATGGCTACACCTTC.

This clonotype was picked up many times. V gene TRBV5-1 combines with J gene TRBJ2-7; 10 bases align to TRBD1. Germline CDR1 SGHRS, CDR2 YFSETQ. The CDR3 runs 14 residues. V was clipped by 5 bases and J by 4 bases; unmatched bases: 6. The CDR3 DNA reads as TGCGCCAGCAGGGCGGGGACAGGGGTTTACGAGCAGTACTTC. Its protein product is CASRAGTGVYEQYF.

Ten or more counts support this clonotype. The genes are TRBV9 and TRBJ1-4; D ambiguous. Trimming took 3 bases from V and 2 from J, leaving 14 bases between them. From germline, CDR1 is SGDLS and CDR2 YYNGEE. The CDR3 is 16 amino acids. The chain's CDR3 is CASSALEGSTNEKLFF. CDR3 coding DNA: TGTGCCAGCAGCGCCCTAGAGGGTTCGACTAATGAAAAACTGTTTTTT.

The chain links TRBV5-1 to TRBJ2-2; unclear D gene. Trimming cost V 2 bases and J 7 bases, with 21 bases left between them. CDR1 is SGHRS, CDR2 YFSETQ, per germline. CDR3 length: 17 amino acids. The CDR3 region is CASSFEVGIGGIGELFF. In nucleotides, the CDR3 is TGCGCCAGCAGCTTCGAAGTAGGAATAGGCGGCATCGGGGAGCTGTTTTTT.

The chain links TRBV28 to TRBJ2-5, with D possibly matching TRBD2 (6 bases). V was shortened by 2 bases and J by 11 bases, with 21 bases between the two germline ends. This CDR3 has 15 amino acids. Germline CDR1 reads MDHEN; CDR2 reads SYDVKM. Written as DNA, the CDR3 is TGTGCCAGCAGTTTACGAAACTATATAGGAGGGGAGCAGTACTTC. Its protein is CASSLRNYIGGEQYF. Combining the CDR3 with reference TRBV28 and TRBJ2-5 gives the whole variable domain DVKVTQSSRYLVKRTGEKVFLECVQDMDHENMFWYRQDPGLGLRLIYFSYDVKMKEKGDIPEGYSVSREKKERFSLILESASTNQTSMYLCASSLRNYIGGEQYFGPGTRLLVL.

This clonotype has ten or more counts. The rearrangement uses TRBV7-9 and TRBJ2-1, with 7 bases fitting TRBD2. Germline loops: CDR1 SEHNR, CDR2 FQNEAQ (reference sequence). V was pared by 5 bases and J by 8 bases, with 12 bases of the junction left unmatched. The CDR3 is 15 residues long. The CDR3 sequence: CASSPRQAGDHEQFF. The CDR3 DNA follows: TGTGCCAGCAGCCCGCGGCAGGCGGGGGATCATGAGCAGTTCTTC.

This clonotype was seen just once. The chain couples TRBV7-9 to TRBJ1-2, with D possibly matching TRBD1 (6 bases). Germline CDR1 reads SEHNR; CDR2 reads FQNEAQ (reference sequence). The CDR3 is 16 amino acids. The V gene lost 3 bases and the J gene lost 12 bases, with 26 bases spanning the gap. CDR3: CASSFQLTGRGAEHTF. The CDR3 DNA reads TGTGCCAGCAGCTTCCAACTAACGGGACGGGGGGCTGAACACACCTTC.

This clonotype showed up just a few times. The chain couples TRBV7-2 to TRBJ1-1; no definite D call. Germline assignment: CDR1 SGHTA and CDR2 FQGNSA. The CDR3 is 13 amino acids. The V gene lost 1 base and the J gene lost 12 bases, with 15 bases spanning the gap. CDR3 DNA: TGTGCCAGCAGCTTAGGACAAGTTCAGTTTACTTTCTTT. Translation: CASSLGQVQFTFF.

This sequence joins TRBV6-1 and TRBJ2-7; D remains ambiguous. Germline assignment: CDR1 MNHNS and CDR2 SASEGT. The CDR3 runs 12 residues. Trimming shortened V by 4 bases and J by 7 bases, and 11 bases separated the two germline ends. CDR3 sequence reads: CASSGDGLEQYF. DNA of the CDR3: TGTGCCAGCAGTGGCGACGGGCTGGAGCAGTACTTC.

This chain's CDR3 is CASSLSSQGTVEEKLFF. In DNA form, the CDR3 reads TGTGCCAGCAGTTTATCCTCGCAGGGGACGGTCGAGGAAAAACTGTTTTTT. The chain couples TRBV28 to TRBJ1-4; D is perhaps TRBD1 (6 bases). The CDR3 loop spans 17 amino acids. Germline V gene sequence: CDR1 MDHEN, CDR2 SYDVKM. Trimming removed 1 base at V and 8 bases at J, with 20 bases between.

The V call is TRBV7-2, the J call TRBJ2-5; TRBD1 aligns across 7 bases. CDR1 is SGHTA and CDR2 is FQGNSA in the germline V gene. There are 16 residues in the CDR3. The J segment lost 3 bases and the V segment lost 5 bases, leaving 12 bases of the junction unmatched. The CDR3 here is CASSPARTGMEETQYF. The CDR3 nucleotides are TGTGCCAGCAGCCCCGCGAGGACAGGAATGGAAGAGACCCAGTACTTC.

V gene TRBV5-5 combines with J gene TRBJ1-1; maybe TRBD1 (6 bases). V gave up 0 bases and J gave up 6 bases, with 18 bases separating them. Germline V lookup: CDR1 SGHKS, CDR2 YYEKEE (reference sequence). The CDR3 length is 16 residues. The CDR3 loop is CASSLEISRGRAEAFF. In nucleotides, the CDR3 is TGTGCCAGCAGCTTGGAGATCAGCAGGGGTAGGGCTGAAGCTTTCTTT.

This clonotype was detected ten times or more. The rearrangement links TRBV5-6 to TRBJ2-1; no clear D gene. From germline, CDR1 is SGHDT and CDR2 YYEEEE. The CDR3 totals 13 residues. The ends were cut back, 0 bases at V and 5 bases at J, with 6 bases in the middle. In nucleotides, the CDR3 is TGTGCCAGCAGCTTGGCTGCTAACAATGAGCAGTTCTTC. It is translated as CASSLAANNEQFF. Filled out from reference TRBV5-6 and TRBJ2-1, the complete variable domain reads DAGVTQSPTHLIKTRGQQVTLRCSPKSGHDTVSWYQQALGQGPQFIFQYYEEEERQRGNFPDRFSGHQFPNYSSELNVNALLLGDSALYLCASSLAANNEQFFGPGTRLTVL.

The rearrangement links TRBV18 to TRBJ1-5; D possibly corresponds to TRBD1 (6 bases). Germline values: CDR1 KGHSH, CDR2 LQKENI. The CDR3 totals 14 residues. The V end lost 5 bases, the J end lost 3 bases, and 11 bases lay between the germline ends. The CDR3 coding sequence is TGTGCCAGCTCATCAGGACAGCCCAATCAGCCCCAGCATTTT. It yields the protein CASSSGQPNQPQHF.

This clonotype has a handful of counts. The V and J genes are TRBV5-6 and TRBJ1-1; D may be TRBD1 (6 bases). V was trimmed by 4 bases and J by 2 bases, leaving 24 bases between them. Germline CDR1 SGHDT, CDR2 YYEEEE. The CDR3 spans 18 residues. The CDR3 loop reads CASSRGVRGSGRNTEAFF. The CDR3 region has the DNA TGTGCCAGCAGCCGAGGGGTCAGGGGAAGTGGTCGAAACACTGAAGCTTTCTTT.

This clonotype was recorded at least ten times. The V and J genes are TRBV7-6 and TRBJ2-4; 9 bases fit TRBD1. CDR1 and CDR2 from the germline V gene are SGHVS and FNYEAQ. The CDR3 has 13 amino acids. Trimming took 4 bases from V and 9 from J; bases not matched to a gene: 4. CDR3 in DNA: TGTGCCAGCAGCTCGGACAGGGGAGGCATTCAGTACTTC. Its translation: CASSSDRGGIQYF. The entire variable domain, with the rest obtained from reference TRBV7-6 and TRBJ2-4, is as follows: GAGVSQSPRYKVTKRGQDVALRCDPISGHVSLYWYRQALGQGPEFLTYFNYEAQQDKSGLPNDRFSAERPEGSISTLTIQRTEQRDSAMYRCASSSDRGGIQYFGAGTRLSVL.

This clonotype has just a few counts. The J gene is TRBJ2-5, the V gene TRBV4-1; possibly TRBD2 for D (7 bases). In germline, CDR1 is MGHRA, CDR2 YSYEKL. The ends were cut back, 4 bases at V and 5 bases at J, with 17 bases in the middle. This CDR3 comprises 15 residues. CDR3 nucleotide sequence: TGCGCCAGCAGCCCTGGTCGGGGGGCGGGGGAGACCCAGTACTTC. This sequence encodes CASSPGRGAGETQYF.

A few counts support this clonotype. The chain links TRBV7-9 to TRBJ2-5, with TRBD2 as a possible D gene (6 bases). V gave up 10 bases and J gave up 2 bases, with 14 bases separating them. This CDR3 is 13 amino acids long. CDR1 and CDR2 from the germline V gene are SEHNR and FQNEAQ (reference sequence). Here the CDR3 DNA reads TGTGCCATCCCCCTGGGGGGACAAGAGACCCAGTACTTC. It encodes CAIPLGGQETQYF.

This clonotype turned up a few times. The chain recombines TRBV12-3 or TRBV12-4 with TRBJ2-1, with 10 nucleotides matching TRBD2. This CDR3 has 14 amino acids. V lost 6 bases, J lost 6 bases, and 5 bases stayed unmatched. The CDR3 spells CASRLAGRSNEQFF. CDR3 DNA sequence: TGTGCCAGCAGACTAGCGGGGAGAAGCAATGAGCAGTTCTTC.

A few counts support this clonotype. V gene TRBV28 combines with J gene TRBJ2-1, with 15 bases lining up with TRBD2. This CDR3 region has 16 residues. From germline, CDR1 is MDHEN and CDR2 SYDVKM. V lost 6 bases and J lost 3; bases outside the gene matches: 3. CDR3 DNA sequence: TGTGCCAGCAGGGGACTAGCGGGGGGCTACTACAATGAGCAGTTCTTC. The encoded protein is CASRGLAGGYYNEQFF.

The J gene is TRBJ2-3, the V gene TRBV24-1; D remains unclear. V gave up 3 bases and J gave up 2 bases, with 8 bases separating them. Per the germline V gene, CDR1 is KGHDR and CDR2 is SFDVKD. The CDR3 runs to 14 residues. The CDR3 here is CATSDPYYTDTQYF. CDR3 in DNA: TGTGCCACCAGTGATCCCTACTACACAGATACGCAGTATTTT.

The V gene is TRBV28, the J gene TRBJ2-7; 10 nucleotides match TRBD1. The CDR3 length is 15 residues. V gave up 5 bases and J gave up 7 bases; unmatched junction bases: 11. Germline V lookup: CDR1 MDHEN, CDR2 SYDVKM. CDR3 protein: CASSLRRQGAREQYF. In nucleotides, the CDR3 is TGTGCCAGCAGTCTACGGCGACAGGGGGCGCGGGAGCAGTACTTC. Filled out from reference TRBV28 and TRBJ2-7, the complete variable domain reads DVKVTQSSRYLVKRTGEKVFLECVQDMDHENMFWYRQDPGLGLRLIYFSYDVKMKEKGDIPEGYSVSREKKERFSLILESASTNQTSMYLCASSLRRQGAREQYFGPGTRLTVT.

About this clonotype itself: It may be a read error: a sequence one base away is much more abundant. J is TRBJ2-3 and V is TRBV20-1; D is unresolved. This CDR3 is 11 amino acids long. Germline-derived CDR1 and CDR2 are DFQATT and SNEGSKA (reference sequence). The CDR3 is CSATITDMQYF. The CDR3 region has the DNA TGCAGTGCTACTATAACAGATATGCAGTATTTT.

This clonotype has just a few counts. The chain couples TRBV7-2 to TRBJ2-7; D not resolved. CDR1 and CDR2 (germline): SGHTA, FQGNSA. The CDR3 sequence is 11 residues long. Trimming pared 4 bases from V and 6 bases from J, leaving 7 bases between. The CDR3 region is CASSSVREQYF. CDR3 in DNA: TGTGCCAGCAGCTCTGTTCGCGAGCAGTACTTC.